The clone carrying this T cell receptor (beta chain) was recorded once. The record originates from a study of T cell responses to AZD1222 COVID-19 vaccine. V gave up 3 bases and J gave up 9 bases; unmatched junction bases: 8. The CDR3 extends over 14 amino acids. Germline V gene data show CDR1 as MDHEN and CDR2 as SYDVKM. Profiled with immunoSEQ multiplex PCR; TCRdb holds only in-frame clones, not every one. In the table there are some 170,000 clones, approximately 90% of which are singletons. This receptor was obtained from an adult who received the MenACWY meningococcal vaccine as a control. The sample in question was peripheral blood, obtained 28 days after the second dose of the MenACWY control vaccine. J is TRBJ2-7 and V is TRBV28; TRBD1 matches 10 bases. This chain's CDR3 is CASSFGTGVSGQYF. As DNA, the CDR3 is TGTGCCAGCAGTTTTGGGACAGGGGTGAGTGGGCAGTACTTC.